This T cell receptor (beta chain) was sequenced in a study of T cells in Graves' hyperthyroidism and ophthalmopathy (dated 2019 in TCRdb). General notes on the study: Peripheral blood was collected at initial diagnosis, before any treatment. To identify TCR V-J signatures that set the groups apart, the researchers used a discovery cohort of 100 patients, made up of under 45 with Graves' ophthalmopathy and 57 with stable Graves' hyperthyroidism. An independent validation cohort of around 20 hyperthyroidism patients and about 15 patients who later progressed to ophthalmopathy tested prospective prediction of ophthalmopathy. The 80 to 100 discovery patients were randomly divided into training and test sets at a 7:3 ratio. The study also compared thyroid tissue and blood T-cell repertoires from roughly 6 Graves' hyperthyroidism patients. After sampling, hyperthyroidism patients received methimazole starting at 30 mg daily, and ophthalmopathy patients received high-dose intravenous methylprednisolone. According to the paper, TCR Vbeta CDR3 sequencing was carried out on about 140 peripheral blood samples, which came from about 45 ophthalmopathy, roughly 75 hyperthyroidism and about 17 progressor patients. Study-wide findings and limitations: Most expanded thyroid clonotypes (frequency above 0.001) were also detected in blood, a finding suggesting that blood repertoires may reflect thyroid immune responses. A 13 V-J signature model separated ophthalmopathy from stable hyperthyroidism, with 87.88% sensitivity and roughly 81% specificity in cross-validation and 80%/75% in testing. No statistical method was used to set the sample size in advance, and investigators knew the group allocation. During validation, the model predicted progression to ophthalmopathy a median of approximately 7 months ahead of onset, with more than 55% sensitivity and roughly 75% specificity.

In the ophthalmopathy patients, disease was moderately to severely active, with a Clinical Activity Score of 3 or more, a NOSPECS grade of 4 or more, and a duration of less than 3 months. Patients with uncontrolled infections, other autoimmune diseases, pregnancy or lactation were excluded. Clinical symptoms, serum thyroxine and TRAb, thyroid ultrasound, and orbital computed tomography formed the basis for the diagnoses. Ficoll-Paque density gradient centrifugation was used to isolate PBMCs from approximately 10 ml of fresh peripheral blood. Trizol reagent was used to extract total RNA, and RNA quality was then checked on an Agilent 2100 Bioanalyzer. TCR beta CDR3 regions were amplified from RNA transcripts. A first-round RT-PCR of the TCR CDR3 used the HTBI primer set with the Qiagen OneStep RT-PCR kit. A second multiplex PCR round built the libraries, followed by size selection and purification. The libraries were sequenced on an Illumina HiSeq2000 using paired-end 100 bp reads. Per the source publication's procedure: SOAPnuke was used to process the raw data, throwing out any read that contained adapters or uncalled bases, had a mean Phred below 15, or lacked an exact constant-primer or identifier match. COPE v1.2.5 was used to merge high-quality paired reads, and clonotypes were defined as unique nucleotide sequences. MiTCR v1.1 was used to align clonotypes to the IMGT TRBV, TRBD and TRBJ reference segments. The analysis was restricted to V-J combinations with a frequency above 0.0001, which together covered 99.2% of the repertoires. The TCS score was defined as F50 (clonal expansion) divided by E x V (chaos), with BLOSUM62-based TCRdist calculated between CDR3 peptides within each V-J. Welch's t-statistics and random forest reduced roughly 530 V-J features to roughly 13, which were used in a naive Bayes classifier (R e1071). The public reads were reanalyzed by TCRdb: fastp trimming at Q25, MiXCR alignment, in-frame beta chains only. Duplicate CDR3 protein sequences are folded into a single record with the most common DNA and genes. The V and J calls were not made by the authors but by TCRdb's processing. Recorded for this sample are over 500,000 distinct CDR3 sequences; about 16% of them occurred a single time. The ten largest clones represent about 29% of the sample.

Only a few counts were recorded for this clonotype. Which antigen it targets is not known. No base quality information exists; no much larger clone differs at one position. Sequences SGHTA (CDR1) and FQGNSA (CDR2) are obtained from the germline V gene. Compared with germline, V lacks 3 bases and J lacks 4 bases; bases without a gene match: 3. The CDR3 spans 15 residues, from the cysteine through the phenylalanine. Only CDR3 DNA is held: 45 bases, read in frame from base 1. The chain joins TRBV7-2 to TRBJ2-3, with 11 bases in between that match TRBD1. The sample consisted of blood. The TCR was taken from a young woman with Graves' ophthalmopathy. The sequenced DNA is TGTGCCAGCAGCTTTGGACAGGGGGCGGCAGATACGCAGTATTTT. Translated, it gives CASSFGQGAADTQYF.